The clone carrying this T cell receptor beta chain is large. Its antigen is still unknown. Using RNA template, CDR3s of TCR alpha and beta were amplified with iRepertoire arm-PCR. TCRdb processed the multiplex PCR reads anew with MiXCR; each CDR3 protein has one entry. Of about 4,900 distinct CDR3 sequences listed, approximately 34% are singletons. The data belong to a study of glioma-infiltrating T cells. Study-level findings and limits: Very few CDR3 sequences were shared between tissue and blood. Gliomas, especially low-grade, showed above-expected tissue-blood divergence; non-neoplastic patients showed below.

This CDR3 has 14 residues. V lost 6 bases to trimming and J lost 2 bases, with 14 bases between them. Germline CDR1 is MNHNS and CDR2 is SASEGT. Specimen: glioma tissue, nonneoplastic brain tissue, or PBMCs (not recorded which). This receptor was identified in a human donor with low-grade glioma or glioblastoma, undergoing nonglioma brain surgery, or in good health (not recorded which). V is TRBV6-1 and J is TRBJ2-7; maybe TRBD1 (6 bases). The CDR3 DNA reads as TGTGCCAGCAGCTCTGACAGGACAGCCTACGAGCAGTACTTC. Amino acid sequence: CASSSDRTAYEQYF.